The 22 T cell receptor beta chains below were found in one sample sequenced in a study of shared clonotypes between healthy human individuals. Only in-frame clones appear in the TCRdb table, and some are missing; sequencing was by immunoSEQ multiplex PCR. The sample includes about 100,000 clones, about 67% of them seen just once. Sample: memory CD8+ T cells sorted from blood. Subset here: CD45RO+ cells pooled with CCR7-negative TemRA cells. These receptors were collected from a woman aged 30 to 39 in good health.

This chain's CDR3 is CASHEQQGTDTQYF. The CDR3 bases are TGTGCCAGCCACGAACAGCAAGGTACAGATACGCAGTATTTT. The rearrangement uses TRBV5-6 and TRBJ2-3; D unresolved. CDR1 and CDR2 (germline): SGHDT, YYEEEE. This CDR3 has 14 residues. Trimming took 7 bases from V and 3 from J, leaving 15 bases between them. Based on the CDR3 plus reference TRBV5-6 and TRBJ2-3, the full variable domain is DAGVTQSPTHLIKTRGQQVTLRCSPKSGHDTVSWYQQALGQGPQFIFQYYEEEERQRGNFPDRFSGHQFPNYSSELNVNALLLGDSALYLCASHEQQGTDTQYFGPGTRLTVL.

CDR3 residues: CASSQRGGGELFF. CDR3 DNA sequence: TGTGCCAGCAGCCAACGCGGGGGCGGGGAGCTGTTTTTT. This rearrangement joins TRBV14 to TRBJ2-2; 7 bases agree with TRBD2. CDR1 is SGHDN, CDR2 FVKESK, per germline. The V segment lost 2 bases and the J segment 7 bases; nucleotides outside the gene matches: 1. The CDR3 contains 13 residues.

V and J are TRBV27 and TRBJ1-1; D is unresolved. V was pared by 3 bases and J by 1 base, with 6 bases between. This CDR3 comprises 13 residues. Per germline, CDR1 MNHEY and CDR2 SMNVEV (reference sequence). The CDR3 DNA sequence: TGTGCCAGCAGTTTTGTAGAGAACACTGAAGCTTTCTTT. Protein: CASSFVENTEAFF.

CDR3 DNA sequence: TGTGCCAGCAGTGGGTCCGGGACTGCAGCCTACGAGCAGTACTTC. Protein sequence: CASSGSGTAAYEQYF. The chain recombines TRBV25-1 with TRBJ2-7; D is perhaps TRBD2 (6 bases). The germline CDR1 and CDR2 sequences are MGHDK and SYGVNS. With 4 bases removed from V and 2 bases from J, the gap between germline ends came to 15 bases. This CDR3 spans 15 amino acids.

CDR3 residues: CASSSNRVRSGANVLTF. In DNA form, the CDR3 reads TGTGCCAGCAGTTCGAACAGGGTTAGGTCTGGGGCCAACGTCCTGACTTTC. The chain joins TRBV27 to TRBJ2-6, with D perhaps matching TRBD1 (6 bases). The V and J ends lost 4 bases and 1 base respectively, with 14 bases between them. The germline V gene encodes CDR1 MNHEY and CDR2 SMNVEV (reference sequence). CDR3 length: 17 amino acids. The full variable domain, completed using reference TRBV27 and TRBJ2-6, is EAQVTQNPRYLITVTGKKLTVTCSQNMNHEYMSWYRQDPGLGLRQIYYSMNVEVTDKGDVPEGYKVSRKEKRNFPLILESPSPNQTSLYFCASSSNRVRSGANVLTFGAGSRLTVL.

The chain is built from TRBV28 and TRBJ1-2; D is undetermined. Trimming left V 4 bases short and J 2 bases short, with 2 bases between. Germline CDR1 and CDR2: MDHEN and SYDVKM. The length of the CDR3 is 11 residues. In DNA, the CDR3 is TGTGCCAGCAGTTACAACTATGGCTACACCTTC. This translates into CASSYNYGYTF.

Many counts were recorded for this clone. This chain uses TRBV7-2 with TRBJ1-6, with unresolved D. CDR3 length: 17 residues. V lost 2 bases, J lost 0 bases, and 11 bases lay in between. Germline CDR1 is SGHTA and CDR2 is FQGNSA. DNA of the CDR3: TGTGCCAGCAGCTTATCCCATTCTAGCTCCTATAATTCACCCCTCCACTTT. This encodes CASSLSHSSSYNSPLHF.

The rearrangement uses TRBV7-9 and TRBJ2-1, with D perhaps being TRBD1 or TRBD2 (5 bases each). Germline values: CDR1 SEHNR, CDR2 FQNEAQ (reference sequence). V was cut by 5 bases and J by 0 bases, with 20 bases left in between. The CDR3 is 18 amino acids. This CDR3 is CASSRRGWGYSSYNEQFF. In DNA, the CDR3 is TGTGCCAGCAGCCGAAGGGGTTGGGGGTATAGCTCCTACAATGAGCAGTTCTTC.

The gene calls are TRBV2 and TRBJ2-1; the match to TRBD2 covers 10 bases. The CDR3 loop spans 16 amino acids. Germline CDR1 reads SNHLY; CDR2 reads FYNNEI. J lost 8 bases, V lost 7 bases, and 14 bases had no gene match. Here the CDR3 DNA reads TGTGCCAGCATTGCAAGCAGGGCTAGCGGGAGTCATGAGCAGTTCTTC. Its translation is CASIASRASGSHEQFF.

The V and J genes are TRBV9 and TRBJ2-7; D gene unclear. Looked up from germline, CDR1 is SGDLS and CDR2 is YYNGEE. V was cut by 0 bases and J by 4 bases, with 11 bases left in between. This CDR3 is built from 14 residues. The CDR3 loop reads CASSVGASGYEQYF. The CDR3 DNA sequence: TGTGCCAGCAGCGTAGGGGCGAGTGGGTACGAGCAGTACTTC. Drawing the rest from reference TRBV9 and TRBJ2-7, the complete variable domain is DSGVTQTPKHLITATGQRVTLRCSPRSGDLSVYWYQQSLDQGLQFLIQYYNGEERAKGNILERFSAQQFPDLHSELNLSSLELGDSALYFCASSVGASGYEQYFGPGTRLTVT.

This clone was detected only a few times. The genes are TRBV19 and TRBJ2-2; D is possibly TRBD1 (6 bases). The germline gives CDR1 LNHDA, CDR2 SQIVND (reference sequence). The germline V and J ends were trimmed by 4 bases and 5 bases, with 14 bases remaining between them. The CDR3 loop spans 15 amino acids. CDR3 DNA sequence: TGTGCCAGTAGTACTGGGACACGGTCAACCGGGGAGCTGTTTTTT. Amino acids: CASSTGTRSTGELFF.

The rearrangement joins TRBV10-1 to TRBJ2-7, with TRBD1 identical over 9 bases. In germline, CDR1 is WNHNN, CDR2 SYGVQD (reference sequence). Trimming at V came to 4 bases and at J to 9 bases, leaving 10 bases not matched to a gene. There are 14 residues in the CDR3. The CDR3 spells CASSGIRTGDGQYF. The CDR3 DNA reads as TGCGCCAGCAGTGGAATCAGGACAGGGGATGGGCAGTACTTC.

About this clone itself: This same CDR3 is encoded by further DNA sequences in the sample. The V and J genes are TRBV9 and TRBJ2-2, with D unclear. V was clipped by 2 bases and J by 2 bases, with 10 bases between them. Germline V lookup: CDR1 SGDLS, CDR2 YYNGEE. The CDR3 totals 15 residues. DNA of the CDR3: TGTGCCAGCAGCGTGTCATGGGGAAACACCGGGGAGCTGTTTTTT. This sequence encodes CASSVSWGNTGELFF. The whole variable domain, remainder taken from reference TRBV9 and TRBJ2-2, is DSGVTQTPKHLITATGQRVTLRCSPRSGDLSVYWYQQSLDQGLQFLIQYYNGEERAKGNILERFSAQQFPDLHSELNLSSLELGDSALYFCASSVSWGNTGELFFGEGSRLTVL.

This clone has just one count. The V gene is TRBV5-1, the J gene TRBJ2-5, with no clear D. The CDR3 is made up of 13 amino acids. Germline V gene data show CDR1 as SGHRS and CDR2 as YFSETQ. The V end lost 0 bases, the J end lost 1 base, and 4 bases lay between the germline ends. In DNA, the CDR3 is TGCGCCAGCAGCTTGGGCAGCCAAGAGACCCAGTACTTC. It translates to CASSLGSQETQYF.

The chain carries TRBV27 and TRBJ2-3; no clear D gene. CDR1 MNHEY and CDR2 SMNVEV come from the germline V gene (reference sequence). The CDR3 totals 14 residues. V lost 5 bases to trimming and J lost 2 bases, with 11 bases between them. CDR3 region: CASSKTGLTDTQYF. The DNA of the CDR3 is TGTGCCAGCAGTAAAACCGGCCTCACAGATACGCAGTATTTT.

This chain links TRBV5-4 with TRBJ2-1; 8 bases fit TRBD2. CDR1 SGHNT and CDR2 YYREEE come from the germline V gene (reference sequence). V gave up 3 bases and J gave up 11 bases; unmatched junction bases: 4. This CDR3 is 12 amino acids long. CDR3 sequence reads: CASSSGTRKQFF. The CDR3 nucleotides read TGTGCCAGCAGCTCCGGGACTAGAAAGCAGTTCTTC.

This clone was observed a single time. CDR3 region: CASSSGTSADNEQFF. In DNA form, the CDR3 reads TGTGCCAGCAGCTCAGGGACTAGCGCAGACAATGAGCAGTTCTTC. The J gene is TRBJ2-1, the V gene TRBV9; 10 nucleotides align to TRBD2. This CDR3 has 15 amino acids. V was pared by 4 bases and J by 5 bases, with 6 bases of the junction left unmatched. CDR1 SGDLS and CDR2 YYNGEE come from the germline V gene.

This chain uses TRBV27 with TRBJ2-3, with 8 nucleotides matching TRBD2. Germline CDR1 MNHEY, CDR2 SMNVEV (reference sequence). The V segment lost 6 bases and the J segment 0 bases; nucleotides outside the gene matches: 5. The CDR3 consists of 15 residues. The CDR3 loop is CASSPAGASTDTQYF. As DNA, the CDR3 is TGTGCCAGCAGCCCAGCGGGAGCTAGCACAGATACGCAGTATTTT.

In DNA, the CDR3 is TGTGCCAGCAGTGAAACTGGGAGGATAGGGCAGTACTTC. Residues: CASSETGRIGQYF. The chain employs TRBV6-1 and TRBJ2-7, with a possible D match to TRBD2 (6 bases). CDR3 length: 13 amino acids. The germline V and J ends were trimmed by 2 bases and 9 bases, with 14 bases remaining between them. Germline lookup yields CDR1 MNHNS and CDR2 SASEGT.

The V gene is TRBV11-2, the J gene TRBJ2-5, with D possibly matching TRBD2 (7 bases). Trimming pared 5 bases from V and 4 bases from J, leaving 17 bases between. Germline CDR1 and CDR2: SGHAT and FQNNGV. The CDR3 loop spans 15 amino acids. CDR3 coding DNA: TGTGCCAGCAGCCTCCCGGGGGGCGGCGGAGAGACCCAGTACTTC. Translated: CASSLPGGGGETQYF.

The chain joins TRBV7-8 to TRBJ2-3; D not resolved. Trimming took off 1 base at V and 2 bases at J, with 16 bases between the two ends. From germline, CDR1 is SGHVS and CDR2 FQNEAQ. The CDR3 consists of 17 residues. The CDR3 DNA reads TGTGCCAGCAGCTTAGGAGTAATCGTATTCAACACAGATACGCAGTATTTT. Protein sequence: CASSLGVIVFNTDTQYF.

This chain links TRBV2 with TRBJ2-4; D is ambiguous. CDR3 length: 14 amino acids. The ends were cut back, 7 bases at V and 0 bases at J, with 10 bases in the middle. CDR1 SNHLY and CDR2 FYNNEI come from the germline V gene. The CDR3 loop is CASKTEIAKNIQYF. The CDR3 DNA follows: TGTGCCAGCAAAACAGAGATAGCCAAAAACATTCAGTACTTC.